These T cell receptor beta chains were read from a single sample in a study of blood T cell repertoires in COVID-19. This table comes from immunoSEQ multiplex PCR, and its TCRdb copy is limited to in-frame clones, with some not included. The profile shows 250,000 to 350,000 clones, approximately 88% of them singletons. Sequencing was done on a sample of peripheral blood. The receptor source for this set is a middle-aged woman who had recovered from COVID-19. The CDR3 runs from the conserved cysteine through the conserved F or W. The D gene is left open where the match is weak. Expanded clones get a size class; other rows say once, few or many, or leave the size out.

j_call: TRBJ2-1
v_call: TRBV3-1/TRBV3-2
clone_size: once
d_call: TRBD1
cdr3_aa: CASSQDATGWGEQFF
cdr3_nt: TGTGCCAGCAGCCAAGACGCGACAGGGTGGGGTGAGCAGTTCTTC

j_call: TRBJ1-6
v_call: TRBV25-1
clone_size: NA
d_call: NA
cdr3_aa: CASSEAGYNSPLHF
cdr3_nt: TGTGCCAGCAGTGAGGCAGGTTATAATTCACCCCTCCACTTT

j_call: TRBJ2-3
v_call: TRBV18
clone_size: NA
d_call: NA
cdr3_aa: CASSPATKGADTQYF
cdr3_nt: TGTGCCAGCTCACCTGCCACAAAAGGAGCAGATACGCAGTATTTT

j_call: TRBJ2-7
v_call: TRBV5-4
clone_size: NA
d_call: TRBD1
cdr3_aa: CASSLGDSSYEQYF
cdr3_nt: TGTGCCAGCAGTTTGGGGGACAGCTCCTACGAGCAGTACTTC

j_call: TRBJ1-4
v_call: TRBV6-4
clone_size: NA
d_call: NA
cdr3_aa: CASSGQTGKLFF
cdr3_nt: TGTGCCAGCAGTGGGCAAACGGGAAAACTGTTTTTT

j_call: TRBJ1-1
v_call: TRBV30
clone_size: NA
d_call: TRBD1
cdr3_aa: CAWSSGTGDVEAFF
cdr3_nt: TGTGCCTGGAGTTCCGGGACAGGGGATGTCGAAGCTTTCTTT

j_call: TRBJ1-2
v_call: TRBV6-5
clone_size: NA
d_call: NA
cdr3_aa: CASTDGVRSNYGYTF
cdr3_nt: TGTGCCAGCACGGACGGGGTCCGCTCTAACTATGGCTACACCTTC

j_call: TRBJ2-1
v_call: TRBV3-1/TRBV3-2
clone_size: NA
d_call: TRBD2
cdr3_aa: CASSQGRRLAGGSNEQFF
cdr3_nt: TGTGCCAGCAGCCAAGGACGGCGGCTAGCGGGAGGGAGCAATGAGCAGTTCTTC

j_call: TRBJ2-5
v_call: TRBV5-1
clone_size: NA
d_call: NA
cdr3_aa: CASSRSGLPETQYF
cdr3_nt: TGCGCCAGCAGCCGATCGGGACTGCCGGAGACCCAGTACTTC

j_call: TRBJ1-5
v_call: TRBV6-5
clone_size: NA
d_call: TRBD1
cdr3_aa: CASSPGTGVQPQHF
cdr3_nt: TGTGCCAGCAGTCCCGGGACAGGGGTTCAGCCCCAGCATTTT

j_call: TRBJ2-3
v_call: TRBV24-1
clone_size: NA
d_call: TRBD2
cdr3_aa: CATGTSGTDTQYF
cdr3_nt: TGTGCCACGGGGACTAGCGGGACAGATACGCAGTATTTT

j_call: TRBJ2-3
v_call: TRBV7-8
clone_size: NA
d_call: TRBD2
cdr3_aa: CASSARDYSTDTQYF
cdr3_nt: TGTGCCAGCAGCGCAAGGGACTACAGCACAGATACGCAGTATTTT

j_call: TRBJ2-3
v_call: TRBV19
clone_size: NA
d_call: TRBD2
cdr3_aa: CASSKEGGRGGTDTQYF
cdr3_nt: TGTGCCAGTAGTAAGGAAGGCGGGAGGGGGGGTACAGATACGCAGTATTTT

j_call: TRBJ2-3
v_call: TRBV5-1
clone_size: NA
d_call: NA
cdr3_aa: CASSYGWGPREGSTDTQYF
cdr3_nt: TGCGCCAGCAGCTATGGGTGGGGGCCTCGCGAGGGGAGCACAGATACGCAGTATTTT

j_call: TRBJ2-7
v_call: TRBV27
clone_size: NA
d_call: TRBD2
cdr3_aa: CASSLSGREPSYEQYF
cdr3_nt: TGTGCCAGCAGTTTAAGTGGGCGGGAGCCCTCCTACGAGCAGTACTTC

j_call: TRBJ2-7
v_call: TRBV5-1
clone_size: few
d_call: NA
cdr3_aa: CASSLQDPVVNEQYF
cdr3_nt: TGCGCCAGCAGCTTACAGGACCCGGTTGTAAACGAGCAGTACTTC

j_call: TRBJ2-7
v_call: TRBV18
clone_size: once
d_call: TRBD1
cdr3_aa: CASSPFAAGGSYEQYF
cdr3_nt: TGTGCCAGCTCACCATTCGCAGCAGGGGGCTCCTACGAGCAGTACTTC

j_call: TRBJ1-6
v_call: TRBV14
clone_size: NA
d_call: NA
cdr3_aa: CASSQDHEGSPLHF
cdr3_nt: TGTGCCAGCAGCCAAGATCATGAGGGTTCACCCCTCCACTTT

j_call: TRBJ2-1
v_call: TRBV9
clone_size: NA
d_call: NA
cdr3_aa: CASSVGVIGANEQFF
cdr3_nt: TGTGCCAGCAGCGTAGGGGTCATTGGGGCCAATGAGCAGTTCTTC

j_call: TRBJ2-3
v_call: TRBV6-5
clone_size: once
d_call: TRBD2
cdr3_aa: CASSLAGGADTQYF
cdr3_nt: TGTGCCAGCAGTCTAGCGGGTGGGGCCGATACGCAGTATTTT

j_call: TRBJ1-2
v_call: TRBV7-2
clone_size: NA
d_call: TRBD1
cdr3_aa: CASSLGGTGPYGYTF
cdr3_nt: TGTGCCAGCAGCTTAGGAGGGACAGGTCCCTATGGCTACACCTTC

j_call: TRBJ2-3
v_call: TRBV24-1
clone_size: NA
d_call: TRBD1
cdr3_aa: CATSDPGTGPDTQYF
cdr3_nt: TGTGCCACCAGTGACCCCGGGACAGGGCCAGATACGCAGTATTTT

j_call: TRBJ2-5
v_call: TRBV5-1
clone_size: NA
d_call: TRBD2
cdr3_aa: CASSSTSGGQETQYF
cdr3_nt: TGCGCCAGCAGTTCCACTAGCGGGGGCCAAGAGACCCAGTACTTC

j_call: TRBJ2-1
v_call: TRBV5-1
clone_size: once
d_call: TRBD2
cdr3_aa: CASSFSLAGEGEQFF
cdr3_nt: TGCGCCAGCAGCTTCTCACTAGCGGGAGAGGGTGAGCAGTTCTTC

j_call: TRBJ1-5
v_call: TRBV4-1
clone_size: NA
d_call: NA
cdr3_aa: CASSQDWGDQPQHF
cdr3_nt: TGCGCCAGCAGCCAAGATTGGGGCGATCAGCCCCAGCATTTT

j_call: TRBJ1-2
v_call: TRBV5-1
clone_size: NA
d_call: NA
cdr3_aa: CARIQSYGYTF
cdr3_nt: TGCGCCAGGATACAGAGCTATGGCTACACCTTC

j_call: TRBJ2-2
v_call: TRBV27
clone_size: NA
d_call: NA
cdr3_aa: CASSFISRGNTGELFF
cdr3_nt: TGTGCCAGCAGTTTTATTAGTAGGGGTAACACCGGGGAGCTGTTTTTT

j_call: TRBJ2-5
v_call: TRBV2
clone_size: NA
d_call: TRBD2
cdr3_aa: CASRAGLGNQETQYF
cdr3_nt: TGTGCCAGCAGGGCGGGACTAGGCAATCAAGAGACCCAGTACTTC

j_call: TRBJ1-3
v_call: TRBV30
clone_size: NA
d_call: NA
cdr3_aa: CAWTPIGAGNTIYF
cdr3_nt: TGTGCCTGGACCCCTATCGGGGCTGGAAACACCATATATTTT

j_call: TRBJ1-5
v_call: TRBV2
clone_size: NA
d_call: NA
cdr3_aa: CASSESPGVSNQPQHF
cdr3_nt: TGTGCCAGCAGTGAATCGCCAGGGGTCAGCAATCAGCCCCAGCATTTT

j_call: TRBJ2-2
v_call: TRBV2
clone_size: NA
d_call: NA
cdr3_aa: CASSGEGGGNTGELFF
cdr3_nt: TGTGCCAGCAGTGGAGAGGGAGGAGGGAACACCGGGGAGCTGTTTTTT

j_call: TRBJ1-4
v_call: TRBV15
clone_size: NA
d_call: TRBD1
cdr3_aa: CATSSGQSNEKLFF
cdr3_nt: TGTGCCACCAGCTCGGGACAGAGCAATGAAAAACTGTTTTTT

j_call: TRBJ2-1
v_call: TRBV2
clone_size: NA
d_call: TRBD2
cdr3_aa: CASSGPQTSGTREGYNEQFF
cdr3_nt: TGTGCCAGCAGTGGACCCCAGACTAGCGGGACGAGGGAGGGCTACAATGAGCAGTTCTTC

j_call: TRBJ2-5
v_call: TRBV7-9
clone_size: NA
d_call: NA
cdr3_aa: CASSLGQLLEETQYF
cdr3_nt: TGTGCCAGCAGCTTAGGACAGTTGCTCGAGGAGACCCAGTACTTC

j_call: TRBJ2-7
v_call: TRBV7-2
clone_size: NA
d_call: TRBD1
cdr3_aa: CASSSDGDRGYEQYF
cdr3_nt: TGTGCCAGCAGCTCCGACGGGGACAGGGGTTACGAGCAGTACTTC

j_call: TRBJ1-1
v_call: TRBV4-1
clone_size: few
d_call: NA
cdr3_aa: CASSHPGGVVNTEAFF
cdr3_nt: TGCGCCAGCAGCCATCCCGGGGGGGTAGTGAACACTGAAGCTTTCTTT

j_call: TRBJ2-7
v_call: TRBV21-1
clone_size: NA
d_call: NA
cdr3_aa: CASSKWGNEPSYEQYF
cdr3_nt: TGTGCCAGCAGCAAATGGGGCAATGAGCCCTCTTACGAGCAGTACTTC

j_call: TRBJ1-2
v_call: TRBV9
clone_size: NA
d_call: NA
cdr3_aa: CASSVQGSGTGYTF
cdr3_nt: TGTGCCAGCAGCGTACAGGGGAGCGGGACTGGCTACACCTTC

j_call: TRBJ2-7
v_call: TRBV12-3/TRBV12-4
clone_size: NA
d_call: TRBD2
cdr3_aa: CASSRRLAGEQYF
cdr3_nt: TGTGCCAGCAGCCGCCGACTAGCGGGCGAGCAGTACTTC

j_call: TRBJ2-3
v_call: TRBV4-2
clone_size: once
d_call: TRBD2
cdr3_aa: CASSQSGWGRAGTDTQYF
cdr3_nt: TGTGCCAGCAGCCAGTCAGGGTGGGGGAGGGCCGGCACAGATACGCAGTATTTT

j_call: TRBJ2-1
v_call: TRBV27
clone_size: NA
d_call: TRBD2
cdr3_aa: CASSLGRERYNEQFF
cdr3_nt: TGTGCCAGCAGTTTAGGGCGGGAGCGTTACAATGAGCAGTTCTTC

j_call: TRBJ2-2
v_call: TRBV25-1
clone_size: NA
d_call: NA
cdr3_aa: CAAKGVELFF
cdr3_nt: TGTGCCGCTAAGGGGGTGGAGCTGTTTTTT

j_call: TRBJ1-1
v_call: TRBV28
clone_size: NA
d_call: NA
cdr3_aa: CANSRRGRFMNTEAFF
cdr3_nt: TGTGCCAACTCCCGCAGGGGTAGATTCATGAACACTGAAGCTTTCTTT

j_call: TRBJ2-3
v_call: TRBV6-2/TRBV6-3
clone_size: NA
d_call: NA
cdr3_aa: CASSTLSGDTDTQYF
cdr3_nt: TGTGCCAGCAGCACCCTATCGGGGGACACAGATACGCAGTATTTT

j_call: TRBJ2-7
v_call: TRBV19
clone_size: NA
d_call: TRBD1
cdr3_aa: CASSSRDRIHEQYF
cdr3_nt: TGTGCCAGTAGTTCCCGGGACAGGATACACGAGCAGTACTTC

j_call: TRBJ2-1
v_call: TRBV7-3
clone_size: NA
d_call: TRBD2
cdr3_aa: CASSPGGLAGHGEQFF
cdr3_nt: TGTGCCAGCAGCCCAGGAGGACTAGCGGGACATGGTGAGCAGTTCTTC

j_call: TRBJ2-3
v_call: TRBV29-1
clone_size: once
d_call: TRBD1
cdr3_aa: CSVEDGQGATDTQYF
cdr3_nt: TGCAGCGTTGAAGATGGCCAGGGGGCCACAGATACGCAGTATTTT

j_call: TRBJ1-4
v_call: TRBV2
clone_size: NA
d_call: NA
cdr3_aa: CASSGWGSSTNEKLFF
cdr3_nt: TGTGCCAGCAGTGGATGGGGCAGCTCAACTAATGAAAAACTGTTTTTT

j_call: TRBJ2-1
v_call: TRBV5-6
clone_size: NA
d_call: TRBD2
cdr3_aa: CASTGTSGRGSYNEQFF
cdr3_nt: TGTGCCAGCACCGGGACTAGCGGGAGGGGCTCCTACAATGAGCAGTTCTTC

j_call: TRBJ1-4
v_call: TRBV3-1/TRBV3-2
clone_size: NA
d_call: TRBD1
cdr3_aa: CASSQGTGGEKLFF
cdr3_nt: TGTGCCAGCAGCCAAGGGACAGGGGGCGAAAAACTGTTTTTT

j_call: TRBJ2-1
v_call: TRBV11-3
clone_size: NA
d_call: TRBD2
cdr3_aa: CASSLAGLAGIGEQFF
cdr3_nt: TGTGCCAGCAGCTTAGCGGGACTAGCGGGAATCGGTGAGCAGTTCTTC

j_call: TRBJ2-5
v_call: TRBV19
clone_size: NA
d_call: TRBD1
cdr3_aa: CASRGTALETQYF
cdr3_nt: TGTGCCAGTAGGGGGACAGCTCTAGAGACCCAGTACTTC

j_call: TRBJ2-3
v_call: TRBV24-1
clone_size: NA
d_call: NA
cdr3_aa: CATSDSGLDTQYF
cdr3_nt: TGTGCCACCAGTGATTCGGGTTTAGATACGCAGTATTTT